This TCR beta chain was sequenced for a study of shared clonotypes between healthy human individuals. It was into CD45RA+ naive and CD45RA-negative memory subsets that the CD4+ cells were split. Profiled with immunoSEQ multiplex PCR; TCRdb holds only in-frame clones, not every one. The data contain roughly 1,600,000 clones, about 98.5% of them seen just once; the ten biggest clones take up roughly 0.35%. Regarding the study as a whole: Sharing across a handful of donors was seen in approximately 5.2% of naive CD4 clonotypes. Naive subsets generally exceeded memory subsets in estimated richness.

Remarks on this clone: The target antigen is unknown.

Germline loops: CDR1 SGHTS, CDR2 YDEGEE. The CDR3 runs 14 residues. The germline V and J ends were trimmed by 4 bases and 8 bases, with 18 bases remaining between them. Sequencing was carried out using naive CD4+ T cells sorted from blood. Subset specified: CD45RA+ positively selected. This clonotype was obtained from a man between 25 and 39 years old in good health. The V call is TRBV5-8, the J call TRBJ1-2; D is undetermined. The CDR3 DNA follows: TGTGCCAGCAGCCTGACCCCTCCCCCCCGGGGCTACACCTTC. Amino acid sequence: CASSLTPPPRGYTF.